The 21 T cell receptor beta chains presented below share a single source sample, sequenced in a study of shared clonotypes between healthy human individuals. The naive CD8 fraction comprised CD45RO-negative cells positively selected for CCR7 and excluded terminally differentiated effector memory CD45RA+ cells. Assay: immunoSEQ multiplex PCR; the TCRdb copy retains only in-frame clones and omits some. The sample gives about 2.2 million clones, 90% to 95% of which show up once; more than 1.5% is in the top ten. Sequencing was performed on naive CD8+ T cells from PBMCs. Receptors were obtained from a man between 18 and 35 years old in good health. Some clones in this sample may be carry-over from other donors' samples.

The CDR3 is CASSVRTLYNEQFF. In DNA form, the CDR3 reads TGTGCCAGCAGTGTCAGAACCCTCTACAATGAGCAGTTCTTC. The chain uses TRBV6-1 and TRBJ2-1; no definite D call. This CDR3 spans 14 amino acids. V lost 4 bases to trimming and J lost 3 bases, with 10 bases between them. Germline V CDR1 and CDR2: MNHNS, SASEGT.

The chain is built from TRBV4-1 and TRBJ2-1; no reliable D call. Per germline, CDR1 MGHRA and CDR2 YSYEKL. The V and J ends lost 1 base and 7 bases respectively, with 8 bases between them. CDR3 length: 13 residues. The CDR3 sequence is CASSQAPGNEQFF. In DNA, the CDR3 is TGCGCCAGCAGCCAAGCTCCCGGAAATGAGCAGTTCTTC.

V usage is TRBV11-1 and J usage is TRBJ1-3; D ambiguous. CDR1 and CDR2 (germline): SGHAT, FQDESV (reference sequence). Trimming took off 5 bases at V and 7 bases at J, with 15 bases between the two ends. CDR3 size: 14 residues. The CDR3 protein is CASSTAYPVNTIYF. The CDR3 region has the DNA TGTGCCAGCAGCACCGCGTACCCAGTCAACACCATATATTTT. The full variable domain, in which reference TRBV11-1 and TRBJ1-3 provide the parts outside the CDR3, is EAEVAQSPRYKITEKSQAVAFWCDPISGHATLYWYRQILGQGPELLVQFQDESVVDDSQLPKDRFSAERLKGVDSTLKIQPAELGDSAMYLCASSTAYPVNTIYFGEGSWLTVV.

The chain joins TRBV4-2 to TRBJ2-1; a weak D match, TRBD2 (5 bases). There are 12 residues in the CDR3. With 3 bases removed from V and 9 bases from J, the gap between germline ends came to 9 bases. CDR1 is LGHNA and CDR2 is YNFKEQ in the germline V gene. This chain's CDR3 is CASSQGAIEQFF. The CDR3 region has the DNA TGTGCCAGCAGCCAGGGAGCGATTGAGCAGTTCTTC.

This clone was seen only once. The chain has TRBV4-3 and TRBJ2-2; TRBD1 aligns across 8 bases. The CDR3 is made up of 15 amino acids. The germline V gene has CDR1 LGHNA and CDR2 YSLEER. V was clipped by 0 bases and J by 8 bases; unmatched bases: 5. The CDR3 DNA follows: TGCGCCAGCAGCCAAGAGAACAGGGGGAGGGGGGAGCTGTTTTTT. This encodes CASSQENRGRGELFF.

This chain joins TRBV7-2 and TRBJ2-7, with 10 nucleotides matching TRBD2. The CDR3 has 15 residues. CDR1 and CDR2 from the germline V gene are SGHTA and FQGNSA. The J segment lost 4 bases and the V segment lost 4 bases, leaving 7 bases of the junction unmatched. CDR3 coding DNA: TGTGCCAGCAGCTCACCTAGCGGGAGAAGTTACGAGCAGTACTTC. Amino acids: CASSSPSGRSYEQYF.

The chain has TRBV6-5 and TRBJ2-1; TRBD2 is a possible D gene (6 bases). The germline V and J ends were trimmed by 4 bases and 8 bases, with 21 bases remaining between them. Per the germline V gene, CDR1 is MNHEY and CDR2 is SVGAGI. This CDR3 has 16 residues. This CDR3 reads CASSLLGGELFDEQFF. CDR3 coding DNA: TGTGCCAGCAGTTTACTCGGCGGGGAGCTGTTTGATGAGCAGTTCTTC.

This sequence joins TRBV27 and TRBJ1-1, with TRBD1 as a possible D gene (6 bases). The CDR3 loop spans 17 amino acids. Germline V gene lookup returns CDR1 MNHEY and CDR2 SMNVEV (reference sequence). Trimming removed 3 bases at V and 0 bases at J, with 17 bases between. The CDR3: CASSFSGRRGVNTEAFF. In DNA form, the CDR3 reads TGTGCCAGCAGTTTTTCTGGCAGGAGGGGGGTGAACACTGAAGCTTTCTTT.

J is TRBJ1-3 and V is TRBV10-3; D gene unclear. Between the trimmed V and J ends, which lost 0 bases and 0 bases, there was a span of 9 bases. CDR3 length: 16 amino acids. CDR1 is ENHRY and CDR2 is SYGVKD in the germline V gene. The CDR3 nucleotides are TGTGCCATCAGTGAGTCTGAGTCGGTCTCTGGAAACACCATATATTTT. Protein: CAISESESVSGNTIYF.

This rearrangement joins TRBV9 to TRBJ2-2; 8 bases are shared with TRBD1. Germline V gives CDR1 SGDLS, CDR2 YYNGEE. J was trimmed by 6 bases and V by 4 bases; bases with no gene match: 8. This CDR3 spans 15 amino acids. CDR3 DNA: TGTGCCAGCAGCATAGGACAGGGCGGCGCCGGGGAGCTGTTTTTT. Translating gives CASSIGQGGAGELFF. The complete variable domain, with remaining parts taken from reference TRBV9 and TRBJ2-2, reads DSGVTQTPKHLITATGQRVTLRCSPRSGDLSVYWYQQSLDQGLQFLIQYYNGEERAKGNILERFSAQQFPDLHSELNLSSLELGDSALYFCASSIGQGGAGELFFGEGSRLTVL.

This chain joins TRBV28 and TRBJ2-1; 7 positions agree with TRBD1. J gave up 13 bases and V 5 bases, and 14 bases lay outside the gene matches. Germline assignment: CDR1 MDHEN and CDR2 SYDVKM. This CDR3 has 14 amino acids. This CDR3 reads CASSPTRQGRRQFF. CDR3 in DNA: TGTGCCAGCAGTCCTACCCGACAGGGTCGACGTCAGTTCTTC.

The genes are TRBV4-1 and TRBJ2-7; D is perhaps TRBD2 (5 bases). Germline CDR1 and CDR2: MGHRA and YSYEKL. The length of the CDR3 is 17 residues. Trimming took off 0 bases at V and 1 base at J, with 16 bases between the two ends. Here the CDR3 reads CASSQDEETGSSYEQYF. The DNA of the CDR3 is TGCGCCAGCAGCCAAGATGAGGAGACGGGGAGTTCCTACGAGCAGTACTTC.

J is TRBJ2-7 and V is TRBV11-1, with D possibly matching TRBD1 (5 bases). V lost 4 bases and J lost 0, with 10 bases in between. This CDR3 comprises 14 residues. Germline values: CDR1 SGHAT, CDR2 FQDESV (reference sequence). The CDR3 DNA reads as TGTGCCAGCAGCTCAGGGCAGAGCTCCTACGAGCAGTACTTC. Translation gives CASSSGQSSYEQYF.

CDR3 bases: TGTGCCAGCAGCCCGAGGGTCGGGCAGGGCAATCAGCCCCAGCATTTT. This gives the protein CASSPRVGQGNQPQHF. The gene calls are TRBV7-4 and TRBJ1-5; D remains ambiguous. The germline CDR1 and CDR2 sequences are SGHVT and SQSDAQ. V lost 5 bases and J lost 2, with 16 bases in between. This CDR3 spans 16 amino acids.

This chain connects TRBV15 to TRBJ1-4; 9 nucleotides match TRBD1. CDR3 length: 19 residues. CDR1 and CDR2 from the germline V gene are LNHNV and YYDKDF (reference sequence). Trimming removed 3 bases from V and 6 bases from J; junction bases left unmatched: 17. The CDR3 nucleotides are TGTGCCACCAGCAGGATCAAGGTTCGGGGACAGGGAGGGGATGAAAAACTGTTTTTT. Amino acids: CATSRIKVRGQGGDEKLFF.

This rearrangement joins TRBV7-9 to TRBJ2-3; D gene uncertain. CDR3 length equals 16 residues. Germline assignment: CDR1 SEHNR and CDR2 FQNEAQ (reference sequence). The V and J ends lost 1 base and 0 bases respectively, with 11 bases between them. CDR3 bases: TGTGCCAGCAGCTTAGTGGCAGGTACTAGCACAGATACGCAGTATTTT. This encodes CASSLVAGTSTDTQYF. Using reference TRBV7-9 and TRBJ2-3 for the parts outside the CDR3, the full variable domain is DTGVSQNPRHKITKRGQNVTFRCDPISEHNRLYWYRQTLGQGPEFLTYFQNEAQLEKSRLLSDRFSAERPKGSFSTLEIQRTEQGDSAMYLCASSLVAGTSTDTQYFGPGTRLTVL.

The chain combines TRBV7-9 with TRBJ2-1; D unclear. CDR3 length: 12 residues. Germline lookup yields CDR1 SEHNR and CDR2 FQNEAQ (reference sequence). With 1 base removed from V and 10 bases from J, the gap between germline ends came to 8 bases. The CDR3 nucleotides are TGTGCCAGCAGCTTAGAACGCCAAGAGCAGTTCTTC. Protein product: CASSLERQEQFF.

A few counts support this clone. The CDR3: CASSLVWTGGMNTEAFF. CDR3 nucleotide sequence: TGCGCCAGCAGCTTGGTATGGACAGGGGGTATGAACACTGAAGCTTTCTTT. The chain is built from TRBV5-1 and TRBJ1-1, with 10 positions matching TRBD1. V lost 0 bases to trimming and J lost 0 bases; unmatched junction nucleotides: 5. This CDR3 is 17 amino acids long. Germline V gene lookup returns CDR1 SGHRS and CDR2 YFSETQ.

In the case of this clone: Other DNA sequences in the same sample also yield this CDR3. V usage is TRBV9 and J usage is TRBJ1-1; D not certain. Germline loops: CDR1 SGDLS, CDR2 YYNGEE. This CDR3 is built from 14 residues. V lost 0 bases and J 1 base, leaving 7 bases between the germline ends. The CDR3 nucleotides read TGTGCCAGCAGCGTAGTAACAGCGAACACTGAAGCTTTCTTT. Residues: CASSVVTANTEAFF.

The CDR3 loop is CASSPRIRGREEQYF. The CDR3 nucleotides are TGTGCCAGCAGCCCGAGGATCCGGGGGCGCGAAGAGCAGTACTTC. The gene calls are TRBV7-9 and TRBJ2-7; D tentatively reads TRBD1 or TRBD2 (6 bases each). Trimming took 5 bases from V and 7 from J, leaving 21 bases between them. The CDR3 has 15 amino acids. Germline assignment: CDR1 SEHNR and CDR2 FQNEAQ (reference sequence).

A single count supports this clone. The rearrangement links TRBV7-8 to TRBJ2-5, with 9 nucleotides matching TRBD2. The CDR3 extends over 16 amino acids. V lost 5 bases to trimming and J lost 4 bases; unmatched junction nucleotides: 11. Germline CDR1 reads SGHVS; CDR2 reads FQNEAQ. The DNA of the CDR3 is TGTGCCAGCAGCCAGCCGGGACTAGCTGGTGGAGAGACCCAGTACTTC. Protein product: CASSQPGLAGGETQYF.